The rows below give T cell receptor beta chains drawn from one sample of a study of blood T cells in healthy people across ages. TCRdb processed the 5' RACE reads anew with MiXCR; each CDR3 protein has one entry. Among roughly 800,000 distinct CDR3 sequences listed, under 30% were seen once. Separately, the same data were catalogued under a study of T cells of mothers and their children.

Input material: blood. The origin of the receptors is a boy aged 10-17 years in good health. Each CDR3 is given with its conserved first and last residue. D genes are given only for firm matches. Clone size is stated in some rows and not others, as once, few, many or a class when expanded.

J gene: TRBJ1-2
clone size: .
D gene: .
V gene: TRBV4-1
CDR3 DNA: TGCGCCAGCAGCCAAAGGGGGATGGCGGCGGGGGGCTACACCTTC
CDR3 protein: CASSQRGMAAGGYTF

J gene: TRBJ1-1
clone size: few
D gene: TRBD1
V gene: TRBV2
CDR3 DNA: TGTGCCAGCAGTAACAGGGGGCTGATGGAAGCTTTCTTT
CDR3 protein: CASSNRGLMEAFF

J gene: TRBJ2-1
clone size: .
D gene: TRBD1
V gene: TRBV11-2
CDR3 DNA: TGTGCCAGCAGCTTAGTGGGGGACAGGGGCCTACAGAATGAGCAGTTCTTC
CDR3 protein: CASSLVGDRGLQNEQFF

J gene: TRBJ2-1
clone size: few
D gene: .
V gene: TRBV12-3/TRBV12-4
CDR3 DNA: TGTGCCAGCAGTTTAGAGGGGCCTTCCTACAATGAGCAGTTCTTC
CDR3 protein: CASSLEGPSYNEQFF

J gene: TRBJ2-3
clone size: .
D gene: TRBD2
V gene: TRBV7-2
CDR3 DNA: TGTGCCAGCAGCCTAACTAGCGGGAGGTGGGATACGCAGTATTTT
CDR3 protein: CASSLTSGRWDTQYF

J gene: TRBJ1-2
clone size: few
D gene: .
V gene: TRBV10-3
CDR3 DNA: TGTGCCACCAAGGACAGTTTCTATGGCTACACCTTC
CDR3 protein: CATKDSFYGYTF

J gene: TRBJ1-5
clone size: few
D gene: .
V gene: TRBV12-5
CDR3 DNA: TGTGCTAGTGGTTTGGTAGGAGATCAGCCCCAGCATTTT
CDR3 protein: CASGLVGDQPQHF

J gene: TRBJ2-1
clone size: few
D gene: TRBD2
V gene: TRBV5-1
CDR3 DNA: TGCGCCAGCAGCTTAGGTAGCGGGGGGGCCAGGGATGAGCAGTTCTTC
CDR3 protein: CASSLGSGGARDEQFF

J gene: TRBJ1-3
clone size: .
D gene: .
V gene: TRBV7-9
CDR3 DNA: TGTGCCAGCAGCGTCGAGACATTCGCCCCCTCTGGAAACACCATATATTTT
CDR3 protein: CASSVETFAPSGNTIYF

J gene: TRBJ1-2
clone size: few
D gene: .
V gene: TRBV6-6
CDR3 DNA: TGTGCCAGCGCCGAGGGTAGTGGGTATGGCTACACCTTC
CDR3 protein: CASAEGSGYGYTF

J gene: TRBJ2-7
clone size: .
D gene: .
V gene: TRBV15
CDR3 DNA: TGTGCCACCAGCAGAGATCCGCAGGGGTCCTACGAGCAGTACTTC
CDR3 protein: CATSRDPQGSYEQYF

J gene: TRBJ2-5
clone size: few
D gene: TRBD2
V gene: TRBV4-2
CDR3 DNA: TGTGCCAGCAGCCAAGAACTTGGACTAGCGGTGGTGGAGACCCAGTACTTC
CDR3 protein: CASSQELGLAVVETQYF

J gene: TRBJ2-5
clone size: .
D gene: TRBD1
V gene: TRBV6-1
CDR3 DNA: TGTGCCAGCAGACCGGACAGGGCCCTTCAAGAGACCCAGTACTTC
CDR3 protein: CASRPDRALQETQYF

J gene: TRBJ2-5
clone size: many
D gene: TRBD1
V gene: TRBV10-1
CDR3 DNA: TGCGCCAGCAGTAGGGGACAGAGCCAAGAGACCCAGTACTTC
CDR3 protein: CASSRGQSQETQYF

J gene: TRBJ2-3
clone size: .
D gene: TRBD1
V gene: TRBV20-1
CDR3 DNA: TGCAGTGCTAGAAGCCAGGGGGCAGATACGCAGTATTTT
CDR3 protein: CSARSQGADTQYF

J gene: TRBJ1-5
clone size: .
D gene: .
V gene: TRBV3-1
CDR3 DNA: TGTGCCAGCAGCCAAGAGTTAGGTCCACGGCCCCAGCATTTT
CDR3 protein: CASSQELGPRPQHF

J gene: TRBJ2-2
clone size: .
D gene: .
V gene: TRBV7-3
CDR3 DNA: TGTGCCAGCAGCTTAACTGGGCCGAACACCGGGGAGCTGTTTTTT
CDR3 protein: CASSLTGPNTGELFF

J gene: TRBJ1-2
clone size: few
D gene: .
V gene: TRBV6-5
CDR3 DNA: TGTGCCAGCAGCCTTGCACACAGGGATGGCTACACCTTC
CDR3 protein: CASSLAHRDGYTF

J gene: TRBJ1-2
clone size: few
D gene: TRBD1
V gene: TRBV12-3/TRBV12-4
CDR3 DNA: TGTGCCAGCAGTGCCGGACAGGGATTGGGCTACACCTTC
CDR3 protein: CASSAGQGLGYTF

J gene: TRBJ2-2
clone size: .
D gene: TRBD2
V gene: TRBV9
CDR3 DNA: TGTGCCAGCAGCGTAGTAGCGGGGGCCTCCGGGGAGCTGTTTTTT
CDR3 protein: CASSVVAGASGELFF

J gene: TRBJ2-5
clone size: few
D gene: .
V gene: TRBV2
CDR3 DNA: TGTGCCAGCAACACCCGGGACCTTTGGGGCAGAGAGACCCAGTACTTC
CDR3 protein: CASNTRDLWGRETQYF

J gene: TRBJ2-1
clone size: once
D gene: TRBD1
V gene: TRBV7-2
CDR3 DNA: TGTGCCAGCAGCCCCGGGACAGGGGTTATGAATGAGCAGTTCTTC
CDR3 protein: CASSPGTGVMNEQFF

J gene: TRBJ1-2
clone size: .
D gene: .
V gene: TRBV5-1
CDR3 DNA: TGCGCCAGCAGTGAGGAGTACAGCGAAGACTACACCTTC
CDR3 protein: CASSEEYSEDYTF

J gene: TRBJ1-6
clone size: .
D gene: .
V gene: TRBV20-1
CDR3 DNA: TGCAGTGCTAGAGCTACTCGCTCCTATAATTCACCCCTCCACTTT
CDR3 protein: CSARATRSYNSPLHF

J gene: TRBJ1-5
clone size: .
D gene: TRBD1
V gene: TRBV29-1
CDR3 DNA: TGCAGCGTTGCTAGGACAGGGGGCGACGAGCCCCAGCATTTT
CDR3 protein: CSVARTGGDEPQHF

J gene: TRBJ2-5
clone size: .
D gene: .
V gene: TRBV10-3
CDR3 DNA: TGTGCCATCAGTGGGTCGGGCCGCGGGAAGGAGACCCAGTACTTC
CDR3 protein: CAISGSGRGKETQYF

J gene: TRBJ2-1
clone size: .
D gene: TRBD2
V gene: TRBV5-1
CDR3 DNA: TGCGCCAGCAGCCTCGGGAGCGGGGGGGCCTATTTTGAGCAGTTCTTC
CDR3 protein: CASSLGSGGAYFEQFF

J gene: TRBJ2-2
clone size: .
D gene: TRBD2
V gene: TRBV7-3
CDR3 DNA: TGTGCCAGCAGCTCCGCGCCAGCGGGGGGACCTACGAACACCGGGGAGCTGTTTTTT
CDR3 protein: CASSSAPAGGPTNTGELFF

J gene: TRBJ1-2
clone size: .
D gene: TRBD1
V gene: TRBV9
CDR3 DNA: TGTGCCAGCAGCGGGAGGGACAGCATCATCTATGGCTACACCTTC
CDR3 protein: CASSGRDSIIYGYTF

J gene: TRBJ2-3
clone size: .
D gene: .
V gene: TRBV5-1
CDR3 DNA: TGCGCCAGCAGCTTGAGATCCCGCGGGGCAAGCACAGATACGCAGTATTTT
CDR3 protein: CASSLRSRGASTDTQYF

J gene: TRBJ2-5
clone size: .
D gene: .
V gene: TRBV6-2/TRBV6-3
CDR3 DNA: TGTGCCAGCAGCCGTCCGTCCGAGGGGGAGACCCAGTACTTC
CDR3 protein: CASSRPSEGETQYF

J gene: TRBJ1-2
clone size: .
D gene: .
V gene: TRBV10-3
CDR3 DNA: TGTGCCATCTCCCCGGACAGATTTAACTATGGCTACACCTTC
CDR3 protein: CAISPDRFNYGYTF

J gene: TRBJ1-1
clone size: .
D gene: TRBD1
V gene: TRBV20-1
CDR3 DNA: TGCAGTGCCTCGGGACAGGGGAACACTGAAGCTTTCTTT
CDR3 protein: CSASGQGNTEAFF

J gene: TRBJ2-1
clone size: .
D gene: .
V gene: TRBV11-2
CDR3 DNA: TGTGCCAGCAGCATTGACAGGCTAGGAAATGAGCAGTTCTTC
CDR3 protein: CASSIDRLGNEQFF

J gene: TRBJ2-7
clone size: .
D gene: TRBD2
V gene: TRBV12-3/TRBV12-4
CDR3 DNA: TGTGCCAGCAGCCCCTCCGTCGGAGCGGGGGGCTACGAGCAGTACTTC
CDR3 protein: CASSPSVGAGGYEQYF

J gene: TRBJ2-1
clone size: .
D gene: TRBD2
V gene: TRBV9
CDR3 DNA: TGTGCCAGCAGCGTAGAGGGAGCGGGAGGGAGGTATGAGCAGTTCTTC
CDR3 protein: CASSVEGAGGRYEQFF

J gene: TRBJ2-1
clone size: few
D gene: TRBD2
V gene: TRBV14
CDR3 DNA: TGTGCCAGCAGCCTACTAGCGGGGGGACCGTACAATGAGCAGTTCTTC
CDR3 protein: CASSLLAGGPYNEQFF

J gene: TRBJ1-1
clone size: .
D gene: .
V gene: TRBV19
CDR3 DNA: TGTGCCAGTAGTATAGGGAACGCTGAAGCTTTCTTT
CDR3 protein: CASSIGNAEAFF

J gene: TRBJ1-5
clone size: few
D gene: .
V gene: TRBV12-3/TRBV12-4
CDR3 DNA: TGTGCCAGCGTGAACAGGGTAGGACAGCCCCAGCATTTT
CDR3 protein: CASVNRVGQPQHF

J gene: TRBJ2-4
clone size: few
D gene: .
V gene: TRBV12-3/TRBV12-4
CDR3 DNA: TGTGCCAGCGGATCCGGCGGGGCGGAAAACATTCAGTACTTC
CDR3 protein: CASGSGGAENIQYF

J gene: TRBJ1-1
clone size: few
D gene: TRBD1
V gene: TRBV6-1
CDR3 DNA: TGTGCCAGCAGTAGACAGGGGGCGGCCACTGAAGCTTTCTTT
CDR3 protein: CASSRQGAATEAFF

J gene: TRBJ2-5
clone size: .
D gene: TRBD2
V gene: TRBV15
CDR3 DNA: TGTGCCACCAGCAGCCCCCGACTAGCGGGAGACCAAGAGACCCAGTACTTC
CDR3 protein: CATSSPRLAGDQETQYF

J gene: TRBJ2-7
clone size: once
D gene: TRBD1
V gene: TRBV15
CDR3 DNA: TGTGCCACCAGCCTCCCCTTCAGCCCCGGGACAGGAGGGGTTTACGAGCAGTACTTC
CDR3 protein: CATSLPFSPGTGGVYEQYF

J gene: TRBJ1-2
clone size: many
D gene: .
V gene: TRBV5-1
CDR3 DNA: TGCGCCAGCACTTTGGACGGAGGTATCCGGGGTGGCTACACCTTC
CDR3 protein: CASTLDGGIRGGYTF

J gene: TRBJ2-7
clone size: .
D gene: .
V gene: TRBV6-5
CDR3 DNA: .
CDR3 protein: CASSTSGRGNYEQYF

J gene: TRBJ2-6
clone size: .
D gene: .
V gene: TRBV6-5
CDR3 DNA: TGTGCCAGCAGTTCTAGGGGGACTGGGGCCAACGTCCTGACTTTC
CDR3 protein: CASSSRGTGANVLTF

J gene: TRBJ2-1
clone size: .
D gene: TRBD2
V gene: TRBV5-4
CDR3 DNA: TGTGCCAGCAGCCCTACCGGGACTAGACCTCACAATGAGCAGTTCTTC
CDR3 protein: CASSPTGTRPHNEQFF

J gene: TRBJ2-7
clone size: .
D gene: .
V gene: TRBV20-1
CDR3 DNA: TGCAGTGCTCAGAGCAACAGGGCGAGCTCCTACGAGCAGTACTTC
CDR3 protein: CSAQSNRASSYEQYF

J gene: TRBJ1-1
clone size: .
D gene: .
V gene: TRBV6-5
CDR3 DNA: TGTGCCAGCAGTTACCGGCCGGAAAACACTGAAGCTTTCTTT
CDR3 protein: CASSYRPENTEAFF

J gene: TRBJ1-2
clone size: few
D gene: .
V gene: TRBV29-1
CDR3 DNA: TGCAGCGTCCGAGAGGCGGGGAGTGGCTACACCTTC
CDR3 protein: CSVREAGSGYTF

J gene: TRBJ1-6
clone size: .
D gene: .
V gene: TRBV19
CDR3 DNA: TGTGCCAGTAGTAAGGGAGTCCATAATTCACCCCTCCACTTT
CDR3 protein: CASSKGVHNSPLHF

J gene: TRBJ2-7
clone size: .
D gene: .
V gene: TRBV6-1
CDR3 DNA: TGTGCCAGCAGTGAAAAGGTCAAAGACTACGAGCAGTACTTC
CDR3 protein: CASSEKVKDYEQYF

J gene: TRBJ2-7
clone size: .
D gene: .
V gene: TRBV21-1
CDR3 DNA: TGTGCCAGCAGCAAAGGGGTAGTAGAAGGGTCGGTCAACGAGCAGTACTTC
CDR3 protein: CASSKGVVEGSVNEQYF